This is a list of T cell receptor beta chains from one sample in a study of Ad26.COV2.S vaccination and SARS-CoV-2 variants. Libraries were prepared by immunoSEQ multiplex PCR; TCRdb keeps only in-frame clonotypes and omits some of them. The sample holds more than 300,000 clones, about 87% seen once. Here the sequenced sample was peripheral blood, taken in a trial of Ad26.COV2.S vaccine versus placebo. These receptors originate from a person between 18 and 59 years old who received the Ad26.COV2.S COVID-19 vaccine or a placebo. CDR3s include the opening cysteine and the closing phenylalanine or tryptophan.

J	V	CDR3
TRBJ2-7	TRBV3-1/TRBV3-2	CASSQDLHDRKTYEQYF
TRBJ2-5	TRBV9	CASSVGGSQETQYF
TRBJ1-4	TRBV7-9	CASSSAGNEKLFF
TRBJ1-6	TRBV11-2	CASSLEITGVNSPLHF
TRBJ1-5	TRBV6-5	CASSYSRDRDQHF
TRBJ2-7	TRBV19	CASSIGRESYEQYF
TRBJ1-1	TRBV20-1	CSHRQDTEAFF
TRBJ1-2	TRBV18	CASSPRQTNYGYTF
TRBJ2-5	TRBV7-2	CASSLGLAGDHQETQYF
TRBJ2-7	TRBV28	CASSFRGLAASYEQYF
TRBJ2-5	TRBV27	CASSQLPSGRSETQYF
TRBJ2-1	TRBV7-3	CASSFSSGGEEFF
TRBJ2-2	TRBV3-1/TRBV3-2	CASSQGYGTNTGELFF
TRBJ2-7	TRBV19	CASSTQTGNEQYF
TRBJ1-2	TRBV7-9	CASNRGEGTNYGYTF
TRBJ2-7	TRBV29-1	CSVGLAEYEQYF
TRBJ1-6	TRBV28	CASSSTRFDSPLHF
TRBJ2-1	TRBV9	CASSQGPNPNEQFF
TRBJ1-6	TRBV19	CASRGVSSSYNSPLHF
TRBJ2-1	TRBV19	CASSPSGGEQFF
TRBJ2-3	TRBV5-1	CASSLGGWTDTQYF
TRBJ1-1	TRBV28	CASSRGGGRTTEAFF
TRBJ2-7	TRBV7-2	CASSLSQGEKHEQYF
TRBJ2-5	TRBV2	CASSGPLKETQYF
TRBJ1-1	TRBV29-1	CTGQANTEAFF
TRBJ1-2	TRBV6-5	CAGDGTGGLIGYTF
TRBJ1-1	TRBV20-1	CSARRQSEAFF
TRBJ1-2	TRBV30	CAWTAGPYGYTF
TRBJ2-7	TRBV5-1	CASSLSGQGHLYEQYF
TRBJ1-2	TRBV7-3	CASSPDRDGYGYTF
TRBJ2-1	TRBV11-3	CASSPTTLMKQFF
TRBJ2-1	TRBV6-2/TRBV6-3	CASSYYRGQPTYNEQFF
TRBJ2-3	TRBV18	CASSPGKSDTQYF
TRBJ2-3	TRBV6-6	CASRVNRGLSTDTQYF
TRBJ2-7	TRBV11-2	CASSLVAKPTTQYF
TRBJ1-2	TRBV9	CASSVARDSYGYTF
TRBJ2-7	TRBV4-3	CASSQSTSRDSYEQYF
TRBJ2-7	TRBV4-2	CASSPRDSYEQYF
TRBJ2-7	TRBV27	CASSLSGQPYEQYF
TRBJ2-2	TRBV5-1	CASSIQGILSTGELFF
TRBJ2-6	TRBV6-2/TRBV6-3	CASSYLRAYGANVLTF
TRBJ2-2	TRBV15	CATSRADRPRNTGELFF
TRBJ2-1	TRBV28	CASSSPGLAGTVSYNEQFF
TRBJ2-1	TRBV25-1	CASSESDGPVYNEQFF
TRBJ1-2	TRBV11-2	CASSLNGGARGKSYGYTF
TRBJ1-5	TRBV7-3	CASGTGDAQPQHF
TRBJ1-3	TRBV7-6	CASSLVFGSHSGNTIYF
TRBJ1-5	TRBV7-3	CASVGQPQHF
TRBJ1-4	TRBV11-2	CASSDYRVYNEKLFF
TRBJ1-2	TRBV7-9	CASSLGSRDHGYTF
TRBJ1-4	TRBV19	CASQIMGGKLFF
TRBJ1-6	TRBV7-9	CASSNAGEDSPLHF